Listed here are 4 T cell receptor beta chains from one sample, sequenced in a study of regulatory T cells in long-lasting Graves disease. Specified time point: newly diagnosed GD, antithyroid drugs for less than 3 months. Following extraction of RNA from PBMCs, that RNA was used to make the TCR library. Arm-PCR with iRepertoire HTBI primers amplified the CDR3 regions for these TCR beta libraries. TCRdb redid the calling of the multiplex PCR reads with MiXCR, one entry per CDR3 protein. Of around 480,000 distinct CDR3 sequences in the sample, 15% to 20% were seen once. These data are also associated with another study on T cells in Graves' hyperthyroidism and ophthalmopathy.

This specimen consisted of peripheral blood mononuclear cells (PBMCs), obtained at new diagnosis, from a patient treated with antithyroid drugs. These receptor sequences come from a man aged 35-49 years with Graves disease.

This clonotype was recorded many times. The CDR3 DNA reads as TGTGCCAGCAGCTTAGCCCAGGGGACCCAGTACTTC. This sequence encodes CASSLAQGTQYF. The chain has TRBV7-8 and TRBJ2-5, with D tentatively TRBD1 (5 bases). This CDR3 has 12 amino acids. Trimming left V 0 bases short and J 7 bases short, with 6 bases between. CDR1 is SGHVS, CDR2 FQNEAQ, per germline.

The rearrangement links TRBV6-2 or TRBV6-3 to TRBJ1-2; 8 bases are a match to TRBD1. Germline lookup yields CDR1 MNHEY and CDR2 SVGEGT. The CDR3 totals 13 residues. V dropped 5 bases and J dropped 7; count of bases not matched to a gene: 6. The CDR3: CASSETGVGGYTF. The CDR3, as DNA: TGTGCCAGCAGTGAGACAGGGGTGGGTGGCTACACCTTC.

This chain joins TRBV6-1 and TRBJ1-4; D is ambiguous. The V end was cut by 7 bases, the J end by 0 bases, with 12 bases between. The CDR3 is 15 residues long. Germline V gene lookup returns CDR1 MNHNS and CDR2 SASEGT. The DNA of the CDR3 is TGTGCCAGCAAATGGGGAGTGGCAACTAATGAAAAACTGTTTTTT. Protein product: CASKWGVATNEKLFF.

The V gene is TRBV9, the J gene TRBJ2-3, with 9 bases fitting TRBD1. V lost 0 bases to trimming and J lost 2 bases; unmatched junction nucleotides: 4. The CDR3 runs to 16 residues. Germline V gives CDR1 SGDLS, CDR2 YYNGEE. The chain's CDR3 is CASSVAGQGNTDTQYF. The DNA of the CDR3 is TGTGCCAGCAGCGTAGCAGGACAGGGGAACACAGATACGCAGTATTTT.